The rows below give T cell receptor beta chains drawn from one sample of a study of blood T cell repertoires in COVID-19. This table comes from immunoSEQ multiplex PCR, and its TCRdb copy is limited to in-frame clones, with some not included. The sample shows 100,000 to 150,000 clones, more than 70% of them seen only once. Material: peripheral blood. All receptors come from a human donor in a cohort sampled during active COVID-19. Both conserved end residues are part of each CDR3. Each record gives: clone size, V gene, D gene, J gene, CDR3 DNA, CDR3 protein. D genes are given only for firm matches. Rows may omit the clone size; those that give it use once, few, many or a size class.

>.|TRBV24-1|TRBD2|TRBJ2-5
TGTGCCACCAGTGACAAAATTCCAGTCCTAGCGGGAAGAGAGACCCAGTACTTC
CATSDKIPVLAGRETQYF
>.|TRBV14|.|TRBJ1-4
TGTGCCAGCAGCCACCCTCCTGGCGAAGGCGGAACTAATGAAAAACTGTTTTTT
CASSHPPGEGGTNEKLFF
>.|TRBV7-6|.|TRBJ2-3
TGTGCCAGCAGCTTAGGTCCGAGCATAGATACGCAGTATTTT
CASSLGPSIDTQYF
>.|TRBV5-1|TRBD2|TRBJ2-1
TGCGCCAGCAGCTTATCTAGCGGGATCTACAATGAGCAGTTCTTC
CASSLSSGIYNEQFF
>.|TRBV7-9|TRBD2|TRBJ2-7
TGTGCCAGCAGCTTAATAGCGGGAGGGGGTAGGTTCGAGCAGTACTTC
CASSLIAGGGRFEQYF
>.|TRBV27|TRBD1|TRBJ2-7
TGTGCCAGCAGATTGGGACAGGGGGAAATCTACGAGCAGTACTTC
CASRLGQGEIYEQYF
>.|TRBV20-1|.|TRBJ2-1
TGCAGTGCTAGTGGGCTCTCGCTAGCCCTCAATGAGCAGTTCTTC
CSASGLSLALNEQFF
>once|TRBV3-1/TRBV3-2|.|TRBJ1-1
TGTGCCAGCAGCCATAATCCAGGGAAATTGGGTAGGACTGAAGCTTTCTTT
CASSHNPGKLGRTEAFF
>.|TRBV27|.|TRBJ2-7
TGTGCCAGCAGTTTGGGTCCGGGGTTACACGAGCAGTACTTC
CASSLGPGLHEQYF
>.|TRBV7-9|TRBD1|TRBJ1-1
TGTGCCAGCAGCCGACAGGGGCACACTGAAGCTTTCTTT
CASSRQGHTEAFF
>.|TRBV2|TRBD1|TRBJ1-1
TGTGCCAGCAGTTCCCGGGACAGCCTGAACACTGAAGCTTTCTTT
CASSSRDSLNTEAFF
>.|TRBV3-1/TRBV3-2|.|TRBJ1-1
TGTGCCAGCAGCCACGGGAGAGTTGAAGCTTTCTTT
CASSHGRVEAFF
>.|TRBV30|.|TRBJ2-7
TGTGCCTGGAGTGATCTAGATGGTGAGCAGTACTTC
CAWSDLDGEQYF
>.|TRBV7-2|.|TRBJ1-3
TGTGCCAGCAGCCATGGGGCCAGCTCTGGAAACACCATATATTTT
CASSHGASSGNTIYF
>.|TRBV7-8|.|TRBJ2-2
TGTGCCAGCAGCATAAGGGGACAAGCGCCCGGGGAGCTGTTTTTT
CASSIRGQAPGELFF
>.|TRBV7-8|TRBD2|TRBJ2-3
TGTGCCAGCAGCTTAGCATCGACTAGCGGGGGTCGGCGGAATACGCAGTATTTT
CASSLASTSGGRRNTQYF
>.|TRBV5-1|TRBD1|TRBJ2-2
TGCGCCAGCAGCTTGGAAGGGGGCCAGGCCGGGGAGCTGTTTTTT
CASSLEGGQAGELFF